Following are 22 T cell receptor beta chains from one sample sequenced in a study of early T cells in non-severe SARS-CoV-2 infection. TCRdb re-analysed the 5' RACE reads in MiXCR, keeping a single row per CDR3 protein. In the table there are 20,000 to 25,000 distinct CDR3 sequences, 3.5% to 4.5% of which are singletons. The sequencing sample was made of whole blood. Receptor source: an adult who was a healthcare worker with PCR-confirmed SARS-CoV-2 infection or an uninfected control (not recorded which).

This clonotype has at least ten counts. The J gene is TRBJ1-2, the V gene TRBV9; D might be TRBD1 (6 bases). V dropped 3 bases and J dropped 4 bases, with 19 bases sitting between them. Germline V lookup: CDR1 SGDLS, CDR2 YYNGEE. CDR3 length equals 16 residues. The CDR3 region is CASSATPDRRAYGYTF. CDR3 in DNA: TGTGCCAGCAGCGCTACCCCCGACAGGAGAGCCTATGGCTACACCTTC. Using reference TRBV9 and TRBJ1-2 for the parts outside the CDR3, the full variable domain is DSGVTQTPKHLITATGQRVTLRCSPRSGDLSVYWYQQSLDQGLQFLIQYYNGEERAKGNILERFSAQQFPDLHSELNLSSLELGDSALYFCASSATPDRRAYGYTFGSGTRLTVV.

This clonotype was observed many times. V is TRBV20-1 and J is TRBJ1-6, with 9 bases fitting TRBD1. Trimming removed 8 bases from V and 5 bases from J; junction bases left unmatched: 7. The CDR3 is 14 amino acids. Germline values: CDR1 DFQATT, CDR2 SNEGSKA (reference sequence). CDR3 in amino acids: CSTVGTGNNSPLHF. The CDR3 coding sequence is TGCAGTACAGTCGGGACAGGGAATAATTCACCCCTCCACTTT.

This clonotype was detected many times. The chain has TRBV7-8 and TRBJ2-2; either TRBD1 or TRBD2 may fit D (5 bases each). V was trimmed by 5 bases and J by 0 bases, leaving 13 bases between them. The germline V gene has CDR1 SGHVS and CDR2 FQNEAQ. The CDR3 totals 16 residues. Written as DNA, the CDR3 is TGTGCCAGCAGCCGTTTGGGACCCCCGAACACCGGGGAGCTGTTTTTT. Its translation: CASSRLGPPNTGELFF.

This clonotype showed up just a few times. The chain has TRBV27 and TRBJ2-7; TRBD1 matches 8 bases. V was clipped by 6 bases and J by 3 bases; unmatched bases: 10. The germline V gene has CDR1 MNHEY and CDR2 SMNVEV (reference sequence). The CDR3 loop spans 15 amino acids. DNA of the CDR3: TGTGCCAGCAGGCCAGGGACAGGACCTCTCTACGAGCAGTACTTC. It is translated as CASRPGTGPLYEQYF.

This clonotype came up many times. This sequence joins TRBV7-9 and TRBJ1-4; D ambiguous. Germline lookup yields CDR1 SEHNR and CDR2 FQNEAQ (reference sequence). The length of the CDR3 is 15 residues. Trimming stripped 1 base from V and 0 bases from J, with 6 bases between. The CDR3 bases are TGTGCCAGCAGCTTAGATCGAGCAACTAATGAAAAACTGTTTTTT. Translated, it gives CASSLDRATNEKLFF.

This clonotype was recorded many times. CDR3 in amino acids: CASSLSRGEETQYF. The CDR3 region has the DNA TGTGCCAGCAGCCTTTCGAGAGGGGAGGAGACCCAGTACTTC. The genes are TRBV7-9 and TRBJ2-5; TRBD1 or TRBD2 may be the D gene (5 bases each). The CDR3 is made up of 14 amino acids. Per the germline V gene, CDR1 is SEHNR and CDR2 is FQNEAQ (reference sequence). Trimming took off 5 bases at V and 5 bases at J, with 15 bases between the two ends.

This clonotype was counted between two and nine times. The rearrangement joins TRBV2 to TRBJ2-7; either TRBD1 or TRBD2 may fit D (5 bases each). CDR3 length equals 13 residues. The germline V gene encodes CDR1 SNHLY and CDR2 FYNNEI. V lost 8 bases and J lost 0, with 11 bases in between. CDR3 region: CASRRDGSYEQYF. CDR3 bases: TGTGCCAGCCGCCGGGACGGCTCCTACGAGCAGTACTTC.

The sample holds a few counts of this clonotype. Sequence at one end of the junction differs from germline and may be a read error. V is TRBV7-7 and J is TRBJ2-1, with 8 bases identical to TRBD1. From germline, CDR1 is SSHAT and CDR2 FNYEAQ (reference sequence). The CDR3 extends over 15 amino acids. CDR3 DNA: TGTGCTAGCAGCTTAGTTCAGGGGGCCCTTGAGGAGCAGTTCTTC. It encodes CASSLVQGALEEQFF. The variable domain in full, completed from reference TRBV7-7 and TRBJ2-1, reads GAGVSQSPRYKVTKRGQDVTLRCDPISSHATLYWYQQALGQGPEFLTYFNYEAQPDKSGLPSDRFSAERPEGSISTLTIQRTEQRDSAMYRCASSLVQGALEEQFFGPGTRLTVL.

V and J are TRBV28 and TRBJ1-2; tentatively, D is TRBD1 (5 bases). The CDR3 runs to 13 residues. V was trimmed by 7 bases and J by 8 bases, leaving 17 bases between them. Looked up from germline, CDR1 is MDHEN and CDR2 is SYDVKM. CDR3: CASTRDLNGGYTF. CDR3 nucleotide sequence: TGTGCCAGCACCCGGGACCTGAACGGAGGCTACACCTTC.

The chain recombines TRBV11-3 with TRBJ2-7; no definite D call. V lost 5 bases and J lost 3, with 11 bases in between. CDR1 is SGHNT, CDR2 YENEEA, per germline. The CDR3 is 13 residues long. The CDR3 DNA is TGTGCCAGCAGCCAACTTGACAACTACGAGCAGTACTTC. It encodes CASSQLDNYEQYF. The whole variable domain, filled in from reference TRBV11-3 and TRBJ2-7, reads EAGVVQSPRYKIIEKKQPVAFWCNPISGHNTLYWYLQNLGQGPELLIRYENEEAVDDSQLPKDRFSAERLKGVDSTLKIQPAELGDSAVYLCASSQLDNYEQYFGPGTRLTVT.

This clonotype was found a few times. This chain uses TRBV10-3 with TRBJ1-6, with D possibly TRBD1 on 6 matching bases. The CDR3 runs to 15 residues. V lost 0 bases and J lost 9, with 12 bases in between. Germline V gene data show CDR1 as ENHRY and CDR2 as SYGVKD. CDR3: CAISESAGDISPLHF. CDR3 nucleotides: TGTGCCATCAGTGAGTCGGCAGGGGACATTTCACCCCTCCACTTT.

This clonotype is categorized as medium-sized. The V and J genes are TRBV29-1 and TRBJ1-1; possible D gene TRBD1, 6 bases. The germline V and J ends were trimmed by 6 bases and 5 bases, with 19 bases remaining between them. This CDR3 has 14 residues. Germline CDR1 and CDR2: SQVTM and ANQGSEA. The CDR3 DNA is TGCAGCGTGCGAAACAGGGCCAGGGAAACTGAAGCTTTCTTT. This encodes CSVRNRARETEAFF.

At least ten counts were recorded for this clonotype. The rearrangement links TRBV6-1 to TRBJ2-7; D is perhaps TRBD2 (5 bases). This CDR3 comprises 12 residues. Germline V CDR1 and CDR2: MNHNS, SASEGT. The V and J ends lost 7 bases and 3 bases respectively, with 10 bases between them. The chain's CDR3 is CASTLLDYEQYF. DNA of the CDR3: TGTGCCAGCACCCTACTAGACTACGAGCAGTACTTC.

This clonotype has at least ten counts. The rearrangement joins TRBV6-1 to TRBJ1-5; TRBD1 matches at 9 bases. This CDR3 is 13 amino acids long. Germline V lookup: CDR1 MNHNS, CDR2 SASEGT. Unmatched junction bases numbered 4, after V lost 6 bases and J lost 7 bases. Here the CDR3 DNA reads TGTGCCAGCAGAGAAACAGGGGGCCAGCCCCAGCATTTT. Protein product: CASRETGGQPQHF.

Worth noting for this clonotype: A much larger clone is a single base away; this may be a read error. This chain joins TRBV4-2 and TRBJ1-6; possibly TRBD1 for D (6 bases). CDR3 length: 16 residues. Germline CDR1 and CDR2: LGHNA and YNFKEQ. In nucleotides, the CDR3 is TGTGCCAACAGCCAAGTAAAGACAGGACTTAATTCACCCCTCCACTTT. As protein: CANSQVKTGLNSPLHF.

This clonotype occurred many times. The CDR3 spells CASTIQRTSSYEQYF. The CDR3, as DNA: TGTGCCAGCACCATTCAGCGGACTAGCTCCTACGAGCAGTACTTC. This chain connects TRBV5-6 to TRBJ2-7; 7 positions agree with TRBD2. Germline CDR1 is SGHDT and CDR2 is YYEEEE. The CDR3 covers 15 residues. V lost 6 bases, J lost 0 bases, and 9 bases stayed unmatched.

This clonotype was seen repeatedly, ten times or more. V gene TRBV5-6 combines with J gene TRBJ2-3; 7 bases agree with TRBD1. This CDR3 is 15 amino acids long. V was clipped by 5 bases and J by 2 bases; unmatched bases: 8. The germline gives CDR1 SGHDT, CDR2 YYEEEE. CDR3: CASRMTGTATDTQYF. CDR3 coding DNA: TGTGCCAGCAGGATGACCGGGACAGCCACAGATACGCAGTATTTT. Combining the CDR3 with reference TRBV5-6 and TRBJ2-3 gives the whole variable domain DAGVTQSPTHLIKTRGQQVTLRCSPKSGHDTVSWYQQALGQGPQFIFQYYEEEERQRGNFPDRFSGHQFPNYSSELNVNALLLGDSALYLCASRMTGTATDTQYFGPGTRLTVL.

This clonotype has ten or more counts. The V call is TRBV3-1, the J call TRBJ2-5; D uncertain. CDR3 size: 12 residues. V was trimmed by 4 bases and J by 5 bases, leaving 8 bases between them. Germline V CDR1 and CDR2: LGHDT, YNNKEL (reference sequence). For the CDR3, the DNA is TGTGCCAGCAGCCTCAGTAAGGAGACCCAGTACTTC. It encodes CASSLSKETQYF.

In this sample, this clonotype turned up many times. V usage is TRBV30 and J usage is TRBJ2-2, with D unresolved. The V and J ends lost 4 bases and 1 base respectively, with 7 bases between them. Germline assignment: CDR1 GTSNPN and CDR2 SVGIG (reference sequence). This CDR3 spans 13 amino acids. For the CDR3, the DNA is TGTGCCTGGACAGGTGGGAACACCGGGGAGCTGTTTTTT. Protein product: CAWTGGNTGELFF.

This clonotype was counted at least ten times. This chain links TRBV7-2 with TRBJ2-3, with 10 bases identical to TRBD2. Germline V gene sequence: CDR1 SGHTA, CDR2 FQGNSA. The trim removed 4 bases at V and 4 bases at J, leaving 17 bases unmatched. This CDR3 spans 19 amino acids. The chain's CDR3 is CASSSPGLAVPLVADTQYF. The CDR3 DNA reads TGTGCCAGCAGCTCCCCCGGACTAGCGGTACCCCTAGTAGCAGATACGCAGTATTTT.

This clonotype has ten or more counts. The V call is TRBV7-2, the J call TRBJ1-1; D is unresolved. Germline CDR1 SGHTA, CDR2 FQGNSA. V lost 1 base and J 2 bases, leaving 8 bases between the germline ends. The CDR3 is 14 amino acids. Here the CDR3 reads CASSLVKGNTEAFF. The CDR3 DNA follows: TGTGCCAGCAGCTTAGTCAAGGGAAACACTGAAGCTTTCTTT.

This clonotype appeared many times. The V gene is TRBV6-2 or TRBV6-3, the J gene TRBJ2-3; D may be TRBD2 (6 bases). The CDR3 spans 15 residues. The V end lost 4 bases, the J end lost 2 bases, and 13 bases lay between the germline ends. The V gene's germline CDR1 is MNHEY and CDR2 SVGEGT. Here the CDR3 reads CASSWGEKNTDTQYF. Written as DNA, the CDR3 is TGTGCCAGCAGTTGGGGGGAGAAGAACACAGATACGCAGTATTTT.